Each of the 25 T cell receptor beta chains below was sequenced from the same sample in a study of blood T cell repertoires in COVID-19. Clones were read by immunoSEQ multiplex PCR, and TCRdb kept only the in-frame ones, dropping some. The repertoire holds some 200,000 clones, with about 90% as singletons. The specimen sequenced was peripheral blood. Receptor source: a man aged 40-55 years with active or convalescent COVID-19.

The rearrangement links TRBV30 to TRBJ2-7; tentative D call: TRBD2 (6 bases). The length of the CDR3 is 15 residues. Germline loops: CDR1 GTSNPN, CDR2 SVGIG (reference sequence). Trimming took 1 base from V and 0 from J, leaving 13 bases between them. The CDR3 here is CAWSGAGSSSYEQYF. The DNA for the CDR3 is TGTGCCTGGAGTGGGGCGGGGAGTAGCTCCTACGAGCAGTACTTC.

The J gene is TRBJ1-2, the V gene TRBV5-6, with a weak D call TRBD1 (5 bases). CDR3 length: 15 amino acids. V was trimmed by 6 bases and J by 4 bases, leaving 19 bases between them. Germline CDR1 reads SGHDT; CDR2 reads YYEEEE. The CDR3 sequence: CASKAGGGILYGYTF. The CDR3 coding sequence is TGTGCCAGCAAAGCGGGGGGAGGAATCCTCTATGGCTACACCTTC. Together with reference TRBV5-6 and TRBJ1-2, the CDR3 gives the full variable domain: DAGVTQSPTHLIKTRGQQVTLRCSPKSGHDTVSWYQQALGQGPQFIFQYYEEEERQRGNFPDRFSGHQFPNYSSELNVNALLLGDSALYLCASKAGGGILYGYTFGSGTRLTVV.

The chain recombines TRBV6-6 with TRBJ2-1, with D possibly being TRBD2 (5 bases). Germline V CDR1 and CDR2: MNHNY, SVGAGI (reference sequence). The CDR3 totals 12 residues. Trimming shortened V by 6 bases and J by 7 bases, and 10 bases separated the two germline ends. The CDR3 spells CASSSRGNEQFF. For the CDR3, the DNA is TGTGCCAGCAGCTCTAGAGGGAATGAGCAGTTCTTC.

This clone was detected only a few times. The rearrangement joins TRBV10-1 to TRBJ1-4; 9 positions agree with TRBD1. The CDR3 is 15 residues long. Germline CDR1 reads WNHNN; CDR2 reads SYGVQD (reference sequence). Losses at the gene ends were 0 bases for V and 7 bases for J; bases not matched to a gene: 3. For the CDR3, the DNA is TGCGCCAGCAGTGAGTCTCGGACAGGGGTTGAAAAACTGTTTTTT. Translating gives CASSESRTGVEKLFF.

This chain uses TRBV19 with TRBJ1-4, with D hard to call. This CDR3 has 15 amino acids. Germline V gives CDR1 LNHDA, CDR2 SQIVND (reference sequence). V was pared by 6 bases and J by 0 bases, with 11 bases between. The DNA of the CDR3 is TGTGCCAGTAGGGCGGCCTTTACAACTAATGAAAAACTGTTTTTT. It yields the protein CASRAAFTTNEKLFF.

The gene calls are TRBV19 and TRBJ2-7, with 11 nucleotides matching TRBD1. The germline gives CDR1 LNHDA, CDR2 SQIVND (reference sequence). Unmatched junction bases numbered 7, after V lost 5 bases and J lost 4 bases. The length of the CDR3 is 15 residues. CDR3 bases: TGTGCCAGTAGTCTCCCTGGACAGGGGGCTTACGAGCAGTACTTC. As protein: CASSLPGQGAYEQYF.

The gene calls are TRBV27 and TRBJ2-7, with TRBD1 matching over 8 bases. V was pared by 9 bases and J by 3 bases, with 7 bases of the junction left unmatched. The CDR3 is 13 amino acids. Germline V gives CDR1 MNHEY, CDR2 SMNVEV (reference sequence). The CDR3 is CASSQGALYEQYF. CDR3 coding DNA: TGTGCCAGTAGCCAGGGGGCCCTCTACGAGCAGTACTTC.

The gene calls are TRBV28 and TRBJ2-1, with D possibly being TRBD2 (7 bases). Germline lookup yields CDR1 MDHEN and CDR2 SYDVKM. The CDR3 is 15 residues long. V lost 7 bases and J 7 bases, leaving 20 bases between the germline ends. The CDR3 nucleotides read TGTGCCAGCATTAGGCTGGGGGCGCGGGGGAATGAGCAGTTCTTC. Translating it yields CASIRLGARGNEQFF.

This clone was observed a handful of times. V gene TRBV5-7 combines with J gene TRBJ1-3; weak D call: TRBD1 (6 bases). TRBV5-7 is placed among ORFs of uncertain function. Deletions cut 0 bases from V and 2 bases from J, with 12 bases between. The CDR3 loop spans 16 amino acids. In DNA form, the CDR3 reads TGTGCCAGCAGCTTGGTTAAAGGGGGAACTGGAAACACCATATATTTT. Its translation is CASSLVKGGTGNTIYF.

This clone was detected only once. The chain employs TRBV27 and TRBJ1-1, with D possibly being TRBD1 (5 bases). Germline CDR1 MNHEY, CDR2 SMNVEV (reference sequence). V was trimmed by 5 bases and J by 10 bases, leaving 23 bases between them. The CDR3 loop spans 15 amino acids. DNA for the CDR3: TGTGCCAGCAGTGCTTCTGGGCGGGACCAGAGAGCAGCTTTCTTT. Translating gives CASSASGRDQRAAFF.

The chain has TRBV5-1 and TRBJ2-3; 8 bases map to TRBD1. Germline CDR1 and CDR2: SGHRS and YFSETQ. Trimming removed 6 bases from V and 3 bases from J; junction bases left unmatched: 9. This CDR3 has 15 residues. Here the CDR3 reads CASTIRQGTTDTQYF. DNA of the CDR3: TGCGCCAGCACCATCCGACAGGGGACGACAGATACGCAGTATTTT.

The V call is TRBV5-1, the J call TRBJ2-1, with 10 bases aligning to TRBD2. CDR1 and CDR2 (germline): SGHRS, YFSETQ. The CDR3 has 15 residues. J lost 8 bases, V lost 1 base, and 6 bases had no gene match. The CDR3 reads CASSLLSGGVDEQFF. The CDR3 DNA sequence: TGCGCCAGCAGCTTGTTGAGCGGGGGGGTGGATGAGCAGTTCTTC.

The rearrangement uses TRBV7-9 and TRBJ2-7; 11 bases fit TRBD2. The J segment lost 2 bases and the V segment lost 6 bases, leaving 3 bases of the junction unmatched. CDR3 size: 14 residues. Germline loops: CDR1 SEHNR, CDR2 FQNEAQ (reference sequence). The CDR3 here is CASRGTSGTYEQYF. CDR3 coding DNA: TGTGCCAGCAGGGGGACTAGCGGAACCTACGAGCAGTACTTC. The variable domain in full, completed from reference TRBV7-9 and TRBJ2-7, reads DTGVSQNPRHKITKRGQNVTFRCDPISEHNRLYWYRQTLGQGPEFLTYFQNEAQLEKSRLLSDRFSAERPKGSFSTLEIQRTEQGDSAMYLCASRGTSGTYEQYFGPGTRLTVT.

This clone was observed a single time. The chain combines TRBV12-3 or TRBV12-4 with TRBJ1-6; D unclear. This CDR3 is built from 11 residues. Trimming pared 6 bases from V and 5 bases from J, leaving 2 bases between. CDR3 in DNA: TGTGCCAGCAGCGATAATTCACCCCTCCACTTT. This codes for CASSDNSPLHF.

V usage is TRBV30 and J usage is TRBJ1-2; 7 bases match TRBD1. The V gene end was trimmed by 2 bases and the J gene end by 4 bases; junction bases not matched to a gene: 7. Germline lookup yields CDR1 GTSNPN and CDR2 SVGIG (reference sequence). The CDR3 has 14 amino acids. The CDR3 region has the DNA TGTGCCTGGAGTCGGCAGGGGGTGTCCTATGGCTACACCTTC. Its protein product is CAWSRQGVSYGYTF.

The V and J genes are TRBV4-1 and TRBJ2-1; possible D gene TRBD2, 5 bases. Trimming pared 0 bases from V and 13 bases from J, leaving 19 bases between. The CDR3 contains 15 residues. Germline V gene lookup returns CDR1 MGHRA and CDR2 YSYEKL. The chain's CDR3 is CASSQDLGRAGVQFF. DNA for the CDR3: TGCGCCAGCAGCCAAGATCTAGGAAGGGCCGGGGTACAGTTCTTC.

J is TRBJ1-1 and V is TRBV5-1; TRBD1 agrees at 11 bases. The germline V gene encodes CDR1 SGHRS and CDR2 YFSETQ. The J segment lost 6 bases and the V segment lost 3 bases, leaving 7 bases of the junction unmatched. CDR3 length: 15 amino acids. This CDR3 is CASSSGTGGIPEAFF. CDR3 sequence (DNA): TGCGCCAGCAGCTCGGGGACAGGGGGGATTCCTGAAGCTTTCTTT.

The CDR3 is CASSGDRDTSKLSSYNSPLHF. The CDR3 bases are TGTGCCAGCAGTGGCGATCGGGACACTTCAAAGTTGAGCTCCTATAATTCACCCCTCCACTTT. The chain carries TRBV28 and TRBJ1-6; TRBD1 is a possible D gene (6 bases). The V gene lost 5 bases and the J gene lost 0 bases, with 26 bases spanning the gap. The CDR3 runs 21 residues. The germline gives CDR1 MDHEN, CDR2 SYDVKM.

The V and J genes are TRBV28 and TRBJ1-1; TRBD1 is a possible D gene (5 bases). The CDR3 totals 12 residues. Germline values: CDR1 MDHEN, CDR2 SYDVKM. Trimming removed 4 bases from V and 11 bases from J, with 14 bases in between. The CDR3 is CASSSAGGKAFF. The CDR3 region has the DNA TGTGCCAGCAGTTCTGCCGGGGGGAAGGCTTTCTTT.

The V and J genes are TRBV25-1 and TRBJ1-2; 8 bases agree with TRBD1. Losses at the gene ends were 7 bases for V and 8 bases for J; bases not matched to a gene: 18. This CDR3 is 16 amino acids long. CDR1 is MGHDK, CDR2 SYGVNS, per germline. CDR3 protein: CASKRYGTGSRRGYTF. DNA of the CDR3: TGTGCCAGCAAAAGGTATGGGACAGGCAGCCGGCGGGGCTACACCTTC.

The CDR3 sequence is CASGQMIPYEQYF. The CDR3 DNA sequence: TGTGCCAGCGGGCAGATGATTCCCTACGAGCAGTACTTC. The gene calls are TRBV6-5 and TRBJ2-7; D is unclear. Trimming took 8 bases from V and 2 from J, leaving 13 bases between them. Germline V gives CDR1 MNHEY, CDR2 SVGAGI. The CDR3 extends over 13 amino acids.

J is TRBJ2-5 and V is TRBV7-8; TRBD2 matches at 11 bases. Germline-derived CDR1 and CDR2 are SGHVS and FQNEAQ. CDR3 length: 18 amino acids. J lost 5 bases, V lost 5 bases, and 16 bases had no gene match. CDR3 sequence reads: CASSPFPISGGALETQYF. The DNA for the CDR3 is TGTGCCAGCAGCCCATTTCCCATTAGCGGGGGGGCGTTGGAGACCCAGTACTTC.

V gene TRBV10-2 combines with J gene TRBJ1-3, with D unclear. Germline V CDR1 and CDR2: WSHSY, SAAADI. V was pared by 6 bases and J by 2 bases, with 14 bases between. This CDR3 has 15 amino acids. As DNA, the CDR3 is TGCGCCAGCAGCGAGCCTAGAAAACCTGGAAACACCATATATTTT. The encoded protein is CASSEPRKPGNTIYF.

This chain uses TRBV7-8 with TRBJ2-1; 10 bases are shared with TRBD2. The CDR3 is made up of 15 amino acids. V shed 2 bases, J shed 8 bases, and the junction held 6 bases outside the gene matches. In germline, CDR1 is SGHVS, CDR2 FQNEAQ. For the CDR3, the DNA is TGTGCCAGCAGCTTAACAGCGGGGGGGCGCGATGAGCAGTTCTTC. Its protein is CASSLTAGGRDEQFF. The full variable domain, in which reference TRBV7-8 and TRBJ2-1 provide the parts outside the CDR3, is GAGVSQSPRYKVAKRGQDVALRCDPISGHVSLFWYQQALGQGPEFLTYFQNEAQLDKSGLPSDRFFAERPEGSVSTLKIQRTQQEDSAVYLCASSLTAGGRDEQFFGPGTRLTVL.

V gene TRBV30 combines with J gene TRBJ2-5, with 8 bases matching TRBD2. Germline trimming cut 1 base from V and 2 bases from J; bases unmatched to any gene: 9. The CDR3 covers 16 residues. CDR1 is GTSNPN and CDR2 is SVGIG in the germline V gene (reference sequence). CDR3 DNA sequence: TGTGCCTGGAGTGCAAAGCGGGGGCTAGCTCAAGAGACCCAGTACTTC. This gives the protein CAWSAKRGLAQETQYF.